The clone carrying this TCR beta chain was seen a single time. This sample stems from a study of T cell responses to AZD1222 COVID-19 vaccine. The protocol was immunoSEQ multiplex PCR, while the TCRdb copy is restricted to in-frame clones and leaves out a portion. The table has more than 110,000 clones, 93% seen once. This CDR3 is 12 amino acids long. Trimming cost V 1 base and J 6 bases, with 7 bases left between them. Germline CDR1 is LGHNA and CDR2 is YNFKEQ. The chain recombines TRBV4-2 with TRBJ2-7; no clear D. This TCR derives from an adult in good health. The sequences come from peripheral blood, collected on day 0 of AZD1222 vaccination. CDR3 DNA sequence: TGTGCCAGCAGCCAAGTAGCAGGCGAGCAGTACTTC. Its protein is CASSQVAGEQYF.